This TCR beta chain was recovered during a study of shared clonotypes between healthy human individuals. Looking at the study overall: Three CD4 naive, three CD4 memory, two CD8 naive and one CD8 memory plate were used per donor.

This clone was observed once. CDR1 and CDR2 from the germline V gene are SQVTM and ANQGSEA. J was trimmed by 7 bases and V by 6 bases; bases with no gene match: 22. This CDR3 is built from 19 residues. The data were produced by immunoSEQ multiplex PCR, yet TCRdb's version contains in-frame clones alone and is incomplete. Of more than 150,000 clones in the sample, 85% to 95% are singletons; the top ten hold 0.067%. The clonotype originates from a woman aged 25 to 45 in good health. Sequenced input: naive CD4+ T cells sorted from blood. Indicated subset: CD45RA+ positively selected. The chain is built from TRBV29-1 and TRBJ2-1; 12 bases are shared with TRBD2. CDR3 nucleotide sequence: TGCAGCGTCGCCCTTGCCGGGACTAGCGGGTCTCTTAGGGATAATGAGCAGTTCTTC. This translates into CSVALAGTSGSLRDNEQFF.